This entry lists 13 T cell receptor beta chains sequenced from one sample in a study of OX40 agonist ivuxolimab in advanced cancers. Assay: immunoSEQ multiplex PCR; the TCRdb copy retains only in-frame clones and omits some. The sample includes 25,000 to 40,000 clones, 80% to 95% of them seen just once. The sequencing here drew on CD4+ or CD8+ T cells sorted from blood, taken in a trial of the OX40 agonist ivuxolimab. The receptors originated from an adult with an advanced solid tumor such as melanoma, head and neck, liver or kidney cancer.

This clone appeared a single time. This chain connects TRBV7-9 to TRBJ1-4; D unresolved. Germline V gene lookup returns CDR1 SEHNR and CDR2 FQNEAQ (reference sequence). The CDR3 is 15 amino acids. Trimming pared 10 bases from V and 7 bases from J, leaving 22 bases between. This CDR3 reads CATPRDGPRSEKLFF. CDR3 coding DNA: TGTGCCACTCCGAGAGATGGCCCCCGGAGTGAAAAACTGTTTTTT.

The gene calls are TRBV25-1 and TRBJ1-2; D not resolved. The CDR3 sequence is 11 residues long. The V gene's germline CDR1 is MGHDK and CDR2 SYGVNS. The CDR3: CVAEGGYGYTF. CDR3 nucleotides: TGTGTCGCCGAAGGCGGGTATGGCTACACCTTC.

The chain is built from TRBV28 and TRBJ1-1; D gene uncertain. Trimming left V 2 bases short and J 4 bases short, with 8 bases between. Germline V gene data show CDR1 as MDHEN and CDR2 as SYDVKM. This CDR3 has 13 residues. The CDR3 region has the DNA TGTGCCAGCAGTTTAAGCCGGAGCACTGAAGCTTTCTTT. Translation: CASSLSRSTEAFF.

On this clone: One junction end does not reproduce the germline sequence, and a read error may be involved. This chain joins TRBV7-7 and TRBJ2-2; 7 nucleotides line up with TRBD1. This CDR3 contains 14 residues. Germline CDR1 SSHAT, CDR2 FNYEAQ (reference sequence). The CDR3 reads CASKGQQNTGELFF. In nucleotides, the CDR3 is TGTGCTAGCAAGGGACAGCAAAACACCGGGGAGCTGTTTTTT.

The rearrangement uses TRBV5-8 and TRBJ2-2, with D possibly matching TRBD1 (5 bases). This CDR3 has 15 residues. Germline assignment: CDR1 SGHTS and CDR2 YDEGEE. V lost 0 bases and J lost 3, with 9 bases in between. DNA of the CDR3: TGTGCCAGCAGCTTGGGTTTCAGGGACACCGGGGAGCTGTTTTTT. It yields the protein CASSLGFRDTGELFF.

The chain is built from TRBV19 and TRBJ2-1; 9 bases map to TRBD2. V gave up 3 bases and J gave up 5 bases; unmatched junction bases: 5. Per germline, CDR1 LNHDA and CDR2 SQIVND (reference sequence). This CDR3 is 15 amino acids long. Here the CDR3 DNA reads TGTGCCAGTAGTATCTCAGCGGGAGGAAACAATGAGCAGTTCTTC. Translated: CASSISAGGNNEQFF.

This chain connects TRBV7-9 to TRBJ1-2, with D unresolved. The CDR3 extends over 15 amino acids. Germline V CDR1 and CDR2: SEHNR, FQNEAQ (reference sequence). V was pared by 2 bases and J by 0 bases, with 10 bases between. The DNA for the CDR3 is TGTGCCAGCAGCTTAACATCAACGCCTAACTATGGCTACACCTTC. Encoded protein: CASSLTSTPNYGYTF.

V is TRBV6-5 and J is TRBJ1-2, with D uncertain. The CDR3 is 12 residues long. Germline assignment: CDR1 MNHEY and CDR2 SVGAGI. V shed 2 bases and J shed 7 bases, with 8 bases lying between them. Here the CDR3 reads CASSYGGSGYTF. The CDR3 bases are TGTGCCAGCAGTTACGGAGGGTCTGGCTACACCTTC.

The J gene is TRBJ2-3, the V gene TRBV5-8, with D hard to call. CDR1 SGHTS and CDR2 YDEGEE come from the germline V gene. The CDR3 runs 16 residues. V lost 4 bases and J 1 base, leaving 16 bases between the germline ends. The CDR3 bases are TGTGCCAGCAGCACCGACGGCCGCCCTGGCACAGATACGCAGTATTTT. This sequence encodes CASSTDGRPGTDTQYF.

This chain connects TRBV10-3 to TRBJ1-3; 7 bases map to TRBD1. This CDR3 contains 18 residues. The trim removed 6 bases at V and 0 bases at J, leaving 14 bases unmatched. Germline V gene data show CDR1 as ENHRY and CDR2 as SYGVKD. The CDR3 sequence is CAIRTDRSSPSSGNTIYF. The CDR3 DNA is TGTGCCATCAGGACGGACAGGAGTTCTCCGAGCTCTGGAAACACCATATATTTT.

The chain links TRBV30 to TRBJ1-3; D gene ambiguous. Germline V gene sequence: CDR1 GTSNPN, CDR2 SVGIG (reference sequence). The CDR3 has 13 residues. The ends were cut back, 0 bases at V and 3 bases at J, with 6 bases in the middle. This CDR3 is CAWSVGFGNTIYF. CDR3 sequence (DNA): TGTGCCTGGAGTGTGGGGTTTGGAAACACCATATATTTT.

The V gene is TRBV29-1, the J gene TRBJ2-2; no firm D call. The CDR3 runs 14 residues. Germline CDR1 and CDR2: SQVTM and ANQGSEA. With 7 bases removed from V and 4 bases from J, the gap between germline ends came to 16 bases. This chain's CDR3 is CSAAGEESTGELFF. The CDR3 nucleotides read TGCAGCGCCGCAGGAGAGGAGTCCACCGGGGAGCTGTTTTTT.

This chain links TRBV10-3 with TRBJ1-1; 7 positions match TRBD1. With V trimmed by 6 bases and J by 5 bases, 3 bases remained unmatched. Germline CDR1 and CDR2: ENHRY and SYGVKD. CDR3 size: 12 residues. The CDR3 DNA is TGTGCCATCAGCGCAGGGGGTACTGAAGCTTTCTTT. It specifies CAISAGGTEAFF.